The table lists the clone carrying this T cell receptor (beta chain) with a few counts. Its antigen is currently unknown. Here immunoSEQ multiplex PCR was the method, and the copy in TCRdb shows in-frame clones only, minus some. Of some 48,000 clones listed, about three quarters are singletons. Sample time point: week 5, during vaccination. Every vaccination contained 300 ug of the mutant IDH1 20-mer peptide and was paired with topical imiquimod. CDR1 and CDR2 (germline): KGHSH, LQKENI. This CDR3 has 14 residues. V was pared by 3 bases and J by 1 base, with 9 bases between. These data come from a study of a mutant IDH1 vaccine in newly diagnosed glioma. Study summary: Eight vaccine doses were administered to patients at weeks 1, 3, 5, 7, 11, 15, 19 and 23. Once 4-6 weeks had passed after radiotherapy alone, vaccination started, or it started with temozolomide cycles.

The TCR originated in a middle-aged woman with glioma. This specimen was PBMCs, taken from a glioma patient whose treatment included an IDH1 peptide vaccine. The chain joins TRBV18 to TRBJ1-1; D not certain. CDR3 sequence (DNA): TGTGCCAGCTCACCGGGAATTACGAACACTGAAGCTTTCTTT. It yields the protein CASSPGITNTEAFF.